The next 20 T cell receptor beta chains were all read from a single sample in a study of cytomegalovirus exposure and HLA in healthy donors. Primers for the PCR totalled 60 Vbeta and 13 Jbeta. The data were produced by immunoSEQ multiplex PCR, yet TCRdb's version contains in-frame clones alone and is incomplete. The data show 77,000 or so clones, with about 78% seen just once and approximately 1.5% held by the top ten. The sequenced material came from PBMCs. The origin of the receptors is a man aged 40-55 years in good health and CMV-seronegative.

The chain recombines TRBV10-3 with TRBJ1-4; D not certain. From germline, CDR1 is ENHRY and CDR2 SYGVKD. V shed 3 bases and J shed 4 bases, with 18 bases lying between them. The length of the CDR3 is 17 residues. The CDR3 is CAISDPSRGEYNEKLFF. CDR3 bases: TGTGCCATCAGTGACCCCTCCCGCGGAGAGTATAATGAAAAACTGTTTTTT.

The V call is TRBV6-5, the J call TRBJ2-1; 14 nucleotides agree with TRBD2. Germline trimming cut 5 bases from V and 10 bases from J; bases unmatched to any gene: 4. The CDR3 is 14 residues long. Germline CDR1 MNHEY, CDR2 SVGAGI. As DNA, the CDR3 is TGTGCCAGCAGTCCGGGACTAGCGGGAGAGGAGCAGTTCTTC. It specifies CASSPGLAGEEQFF.

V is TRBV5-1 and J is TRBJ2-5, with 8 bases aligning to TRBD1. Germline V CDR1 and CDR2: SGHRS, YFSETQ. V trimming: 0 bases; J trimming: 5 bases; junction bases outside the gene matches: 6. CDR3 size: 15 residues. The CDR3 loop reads CASSLDRGSKETQYF. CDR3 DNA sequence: TGCGCCAGCAGCTTGGACAGGGGGAGTAAGGAGACCCAGTACTTC.

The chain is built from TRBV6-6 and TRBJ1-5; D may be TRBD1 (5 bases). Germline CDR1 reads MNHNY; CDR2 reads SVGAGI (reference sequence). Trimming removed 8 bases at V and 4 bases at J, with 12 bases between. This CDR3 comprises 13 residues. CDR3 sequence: CASDDSINQPQHF. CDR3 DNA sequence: TGTGCCAGCGACGACAGCATTAATCAGCCCCAGCATTTT.

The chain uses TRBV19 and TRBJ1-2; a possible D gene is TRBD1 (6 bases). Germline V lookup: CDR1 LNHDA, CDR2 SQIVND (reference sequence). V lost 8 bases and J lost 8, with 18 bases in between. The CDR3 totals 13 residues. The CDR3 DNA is TGTGCCAGTGGAACGCGACAGGTCGGGGGCTACACCTTC. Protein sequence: CASGTRQVGGYTF. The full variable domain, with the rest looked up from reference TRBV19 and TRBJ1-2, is DGGITQSPKYLFRKEGQNVTLSCEQNLNHDAMYWYRQDPGQGLRLIYYSQIVNDFQKGDIAEGYSVSREKKESFPLTVTSAQKNPTAFYLCASGTRQVGGYTFGSGTRLTVV.

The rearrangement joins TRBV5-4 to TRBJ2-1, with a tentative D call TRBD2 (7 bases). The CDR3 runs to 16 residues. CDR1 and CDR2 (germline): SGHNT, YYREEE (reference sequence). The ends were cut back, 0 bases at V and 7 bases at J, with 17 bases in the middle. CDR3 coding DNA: TGTGCCAGCAGCTTGGATGGGGCTAGCGGACAGAATGAGCAGTTCTTC. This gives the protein CASSLDGASGQNEQFF. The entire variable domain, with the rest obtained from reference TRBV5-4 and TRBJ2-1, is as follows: ETGVTQSPTHLIKTRGQQVTLRCSSQSGHNTVSWYQQALGQGPQFIFQYYREEENGRGNFPPRFSGLQFPNYSSELNVNALELDDSALYLCASSLDGASGQNEQFFGPGTRLTVL.

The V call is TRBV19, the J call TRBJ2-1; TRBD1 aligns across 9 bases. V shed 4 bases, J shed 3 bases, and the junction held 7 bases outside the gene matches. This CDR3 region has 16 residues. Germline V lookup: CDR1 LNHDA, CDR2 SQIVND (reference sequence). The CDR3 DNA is TGTGCCAGTAGTAACAGAGGGACAGGGTACTACAATGAGCAGTTCTTC. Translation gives CASSNRGTGYYNEQFF. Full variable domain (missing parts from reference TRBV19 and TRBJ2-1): DGGITQSPKYLFRKEGQNVTLSCEQNLNHDAMYWYRQDPGQGLRLIYYSQIVNDFQKGDIAEGYSVSREKKESFPLTVTSAQKNPTAFYLCASSNRGTGYYNEQFFGPGTRLTVL.

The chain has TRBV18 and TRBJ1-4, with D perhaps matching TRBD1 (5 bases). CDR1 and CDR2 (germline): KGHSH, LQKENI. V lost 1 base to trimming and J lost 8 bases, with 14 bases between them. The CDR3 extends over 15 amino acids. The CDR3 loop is CASSPLVGQGEKLFF. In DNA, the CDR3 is TGTGCCAGCTCACCACTGGTGGGTCAGGGCGAAAAACTGTTTTTT.

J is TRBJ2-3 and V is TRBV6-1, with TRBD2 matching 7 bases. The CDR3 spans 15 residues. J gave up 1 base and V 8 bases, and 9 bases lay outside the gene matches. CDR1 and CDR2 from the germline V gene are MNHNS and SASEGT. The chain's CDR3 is CASASGQRRTDTQYF. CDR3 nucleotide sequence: TGTGCCAGCGCTAGCGGTCAACGCCGCACAGATACGCAGTATTTT.

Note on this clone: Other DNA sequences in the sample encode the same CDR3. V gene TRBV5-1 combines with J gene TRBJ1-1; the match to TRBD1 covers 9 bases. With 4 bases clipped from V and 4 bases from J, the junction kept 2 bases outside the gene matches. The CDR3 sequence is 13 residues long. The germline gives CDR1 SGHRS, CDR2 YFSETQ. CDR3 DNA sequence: TGCGCCAGCAGCCTGACAGGGGGCACTGAAGCTTTCTTT. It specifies CASSLTGGTEAFF.

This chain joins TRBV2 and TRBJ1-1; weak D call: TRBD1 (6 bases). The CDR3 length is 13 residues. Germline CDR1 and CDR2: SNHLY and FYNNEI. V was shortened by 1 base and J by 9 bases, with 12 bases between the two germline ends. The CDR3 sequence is CASSEGVRGKAFF. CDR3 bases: TGTGCCAGCAGTGAAGGGGTCAGGGGAAAAGCTTTCTTT.

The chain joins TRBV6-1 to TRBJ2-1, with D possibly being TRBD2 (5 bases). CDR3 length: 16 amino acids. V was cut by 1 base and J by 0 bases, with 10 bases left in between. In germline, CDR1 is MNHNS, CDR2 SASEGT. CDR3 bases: TGTGCCAGCAGTGAAGGGACTGCCAGCTCCTACAATGAGCAGTTCTTC. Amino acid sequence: CASSEGTASSYNEQFF.

CDR3 sequence: CASSYLGTPLNTEAFF. In nucleotides, the CDR3 is TGTGCCAGCAGTTACTTGGGCACTCCTCTGAACACTGAAGCTTTCTTT. The V gene is TRBV6-5, the J gene TRBJ1-1; D not certain. V was trimmed by 1 base and J by 0 bases, leaving 12 bases between them. Germline V gene sequence: CDR1 MNHEY, CDR2 SVGAGI. The CDR3 covers 16 residues.

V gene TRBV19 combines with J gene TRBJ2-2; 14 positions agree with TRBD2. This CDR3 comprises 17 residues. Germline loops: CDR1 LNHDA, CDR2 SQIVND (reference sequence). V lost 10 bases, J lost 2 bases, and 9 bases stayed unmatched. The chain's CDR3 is CATQGLAGARNTGELFF. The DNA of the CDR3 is TGTGCCACCCAGGGACTAGCGGGAGCCCGAAACACCGGGGAGCTGTTTTTT.

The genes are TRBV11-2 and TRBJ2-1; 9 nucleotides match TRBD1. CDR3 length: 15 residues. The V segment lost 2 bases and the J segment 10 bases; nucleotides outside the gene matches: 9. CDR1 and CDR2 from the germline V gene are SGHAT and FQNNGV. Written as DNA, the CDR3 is TGTGCCAGCAGCTTAATAGGGGACAGGGTAGGAGAGCAGTTCTTC. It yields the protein CASSLIGDRVGEQFF.

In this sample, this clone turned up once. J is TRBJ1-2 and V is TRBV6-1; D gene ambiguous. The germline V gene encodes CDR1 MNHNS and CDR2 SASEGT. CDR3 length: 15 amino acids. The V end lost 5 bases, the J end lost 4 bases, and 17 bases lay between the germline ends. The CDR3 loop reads CASSRETDRGYGYTF. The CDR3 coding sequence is TGTGCCAGCAGTCGGGAGACGGATCGCGGCTATGGCTACACCTTC.

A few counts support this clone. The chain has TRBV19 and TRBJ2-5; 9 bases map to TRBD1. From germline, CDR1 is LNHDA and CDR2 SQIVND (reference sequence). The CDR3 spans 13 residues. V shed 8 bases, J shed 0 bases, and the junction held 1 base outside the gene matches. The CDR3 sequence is CASGQGNQETQYF. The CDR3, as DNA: TGTGCCAGTGGACAGGGGAACCAAGAGACCCAGTACTTC. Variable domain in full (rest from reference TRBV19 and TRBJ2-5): DGGITQSPKYLFRKEGQNVTLSCEQNLNHDAMYWYRQDPGQGLRLIYYSQIVNDFQKGDIAEGYSVSREKKESFPLTVTSAQKNPTAFYLCASGQGNQETQYFGPGTRLLVL.

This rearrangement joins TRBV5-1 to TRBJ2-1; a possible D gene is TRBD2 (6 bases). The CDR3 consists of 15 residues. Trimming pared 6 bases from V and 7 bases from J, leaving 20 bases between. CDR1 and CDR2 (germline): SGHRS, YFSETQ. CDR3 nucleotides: TGCGCCAGCAAAGGACTCGACGGGAGTTCAAATGAGCAGTTCTTC. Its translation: CASKGLDGSSNEQFF.

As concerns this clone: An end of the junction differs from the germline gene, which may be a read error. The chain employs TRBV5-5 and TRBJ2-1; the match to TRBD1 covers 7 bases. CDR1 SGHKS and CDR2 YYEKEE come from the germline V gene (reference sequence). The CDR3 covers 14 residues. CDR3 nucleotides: TGTGCCAGCAGCCCGGACAGGTCCTTCAATGAGCAGTTCTTC. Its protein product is CASSPDRSFNEQFF.

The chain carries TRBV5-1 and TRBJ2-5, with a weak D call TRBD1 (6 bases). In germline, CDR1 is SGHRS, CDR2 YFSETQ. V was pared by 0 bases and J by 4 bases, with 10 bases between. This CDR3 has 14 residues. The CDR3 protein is CASSLGQGIETQYF. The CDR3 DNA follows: TGCGCCAGCAGCTTGGGGCAGGGGATAGAGACCCAGTACTTC.